Presented here are 13 T cell receptor beta chains from one specimen sequenced in a study of immune characterization of retroperitoneal liposarcoma. One entry per CDR3 protein results from TCRdb running MiXCR on the PCR reads. This table has about 10,000 distinct CDR3 sequences, approximately 35% appearing once. The sample taken for sequencing was tumor tissue. The origin of the receptors is a male donor with retroperitoneal liposarcoma.

This clonotype was counted a few times. The chain has TRBV10-2 and TRBJ2-1; the match to TRBD2 covers 7 bases. The DNA end is more similar to TRBJ2-7, so the J call may be wrong. Looked up from germline, CDR1 is WSHSY and CDR2 is SAAADI. This CDR3 contains 15 residues. Written as DNA, the CDR3 is TGCGCCAGCAGGGAGGGCGGCGGGAGCTCCTACGAGCAGTACGTC. It translates to CASREGGGSSYEQYV.

This clonotype has ten or more counts. The chain links TRBV7-9 to TRBJ2-1; D uncertain. Trimming cost V 5 bases and J 0 bases, with 14 bases left between them. The germline V gene has CDR1 SEHNR and CDR2 FQNEAQ (reference sequence). This CDR3 is built from 16 residues. This CDR3 reads CASSPGARSSYNEQFF. DNA of the CDR3: TGTGCCAGCAGCCCGGGTGCGAGGAGCTCCTACAATGAGCAGTTCTTC.

The V gene is TRBV6-1, the J gene TRBJ2-3; 12 bases are shared with TRBD2. V shed 8 bases and J 5 bases; nucleotides not matched to a gene: 2. The CDR3 length is 13 residues. Per the germline V gene, CDR1 is MNHNS and CDR2 is SASEGT. The CDR3 DNA sequence: TGTGCCAGCGAGACTAGCGGGGGAGATACGCAGTATTTT. The encoded protein is CASETSGGDTQYF.

The CDR3 reads CASSEQGGNTDTQYF. Written as DNA, the CDR3 is TGTGCCAGCAGTGAACAGGGGGGAAACACAGATACGCAGTATTTT. The chain couples TRBV6-4 to TRBJ2-3; 8 bases align to TRBD1. This CDR3 region has 15 residues. Trimming at V came to 3 bases and at J to 2 bases, leaving 4 bases not matched to a gene. Germline V gene lookup returns CDR1 MRHNA and CDR2 SNTAGT.

With respect to this clonotype: A read error is possible here, since a much larger clone lies one base away. The CDR3 ends on some other residue instead of the conserved phenylalanine or tryptophan, so this is likely a read error. The CDR3 region has the DNA TGTGCCAGCATAATAGGGACTTCCTACAATGAGCAGTTCTCC. This codes for CASIIGTSYNEQFS. The chain has TRBV6-5 and TRBJ2-1, with D perhaps TRBD2 (6 bases). V lost 7 bases and J lost 1, with 11 bases in between. The CDR3 consists of 14 residues. CDR1 and CDR2 from the germline V gene are MNHEY and SVGAGI.

This chain links TRBV10-3 with TRBJ2-5; D remains unclear. The CDR3 loop spans 14 amino acids. Deletions cut 4 bases from V and 3 bases from J, with 12 bases between. Germline V gene lookup returns CDR1 ENHRY and CDR2 SYGVKD. CDR3 sequence: CAISARQIKETQYF. The CDR3 coding sequence is TGTGCCATCAGTGCTAGGCAGATCAAAGAGACCCAGTACTTC.

Sample share makes this clonotype medium-sized. Being one base from a much bigger clone, this may be a read error. The gene calls are TRBV6-1 and TRBJ2-1; 11 bases match TRBD2. The junction had 10 bases not matched to a gene; V was cut back by 2 bases and J by 13 bases. The CDR3 covers 15 residues. Germline loops: CDR1 MNHNS, CDR2 SASEGT. The CDR3 DNA reads as TGTGCCAGCAGTGAAATAGCGGGGGGGCAAGAGACCCAGTTCTTC. Residues: CASSEIAGGQETQFF.

This clonotype turned up a few times. The chain employs TRBV6-6 and TRBJ2-1; D perhaps matches TRBD2 (5 bases). The J call is in doubt because the DNA end fits TRBJ2-5 better. The germline V gene has CDR1 MNHNY and CDR2 SVGAGI (reference sequence). The CDR3 has 12 amino acids. The CDR3 coding sequence is TGTGCCAGCAGTTGGGAGCAAGAGACCCAGTACTTC. This gives the protein CASSWEQETQYF.

This clonotype has more than one count but fewer than ten. The chain employs TRBV12-3 or TRBV12-4 and TRBJ2-1, with a weak D call TRBD1 (9 bases). CDR3 size: 14 residues. Trimming left V 11 bases short and J 10 bases short, with 24 bases between. CDR3 DNA sequence: TGTGCCGGACACAGGGGGCGGGGGGCGTACGAGCAGTTCTTC. Its translation is CAGHRGRGAYEQFF.

There are a few counts of this clonotype. The genes are TRBV6-1 and TRBJ2-3, with TRBD1 matching 9 bases. The J call is in doubt because the DNA end fits TRBJ2-1 better. The germline V gene encodes CDR1 MNHNS and CDR2 SASEGT. The CDR3 is made up of 14 amino acids. Here the CDR3 DNA reads TGTGCCAGCATGTCGACAGGGGGTCCCTACGAGCAGTTCTTC. Amino acids: CASMSTGGPYEQFF.

The V call is TRBV6-1, the J call TRBJ2-1, with TRBD2 matching 7 bases. The junction had 11 bases not matched to a gene; V was cut back by 1 base and J by 5 bases. The CDR3 runs 17 residues. CDR1 is MNHNS and CDR2 is SASEGT in the germline V gene. The CDR3 protein is CASSEGEGRVRNNEQFF. The CDR3 coding sequence is TGTGCCAGCAGTGAAGGGGAGGGCAGAGTTCGAAACAATGAGCAGTTCTTC.

The rearrangement uses TRBV6-1 and TRBJ2-1; 11 bases line up with TRBD2. The germline CDR1 and CDR2 sequences are MNHNS and SASEGT. The CDR3 is 13 residues long. V was clipped by 11 bases and J by 7 bases; unmatched bases: 7. The CDR3 is CAGRLAGRNEQFF. The CDR3 DNA reads TGTGCCGGCCGACTAGCGGGAAGGAATGAGCAGTTCTTC.

Details on this clonotype: A read error may be the cause here, since a much bigger clone is one base away. The V and J genes are TRBV7-6 and TRBJ2-1; TRBD1 agrees at 11 bases. The length of the CDR3 is 16 residues. Germline V lookup: CDR1 SGHVS, CDR2 FNYEAQ. The CDR3 region is CASSQRYMGQGETQCF. CDR3 sequence (DNA): TGTGCTAGCAGCCAAAGATACATGGGACAGGGGGAGACCCAGTGCTTC. Variable domain in full (rest from reference TRBV7-6 and TRBJ2-1): GAGVSQSPRYKVTKRGQDVALRCDPISGHVSLYWYRQALGQGPEFLTYFNYEAQQDKSGLPNDRFSAERPEGSISTLTIQRTEQRDSAMYRCASSQRYMGQGETQCFGPGTRLTVL.